The following is a T cell receptor beta chain sequence with its context. These data are taken from a study of blood T cell repertoires in COVID-19. Study details: Acute-phase and convalescent COVID-19 samples originated in the United States, Italy and Spain.

Original handling: Reference gene primer amplification in the assay estimated nucleated cell counts. Sequenced by immunoSEQ multiplex PCR; TCRdb stores in-frame clones only, minus some. That table is the source of V, J and clone size, and D and trimming were worked out from the DNA. In the table there are approximately 54,000 clones, 86% of which are singletons. Source material: peripheral blood. This TCR was sampled from a human donor in a cohort sampled during active COVID-19.

This chain's CDR3 is CASSLTGMPTEAFF. Here the CDR3 DNA reads TGCGCCAGCAGCCTGACAGGGATGCCCACTGAAGCTTTCTTT. The rearrangement links TRBV5-1 to TRBJ1-1; 7 nucleotides agree with TRBD1. CDR3 size: 14 residues. The germline gives CDR1 SGHRS, CDR2 YFSETQ. Trimming at V came to 4 bases and at J to 4 bases, leaving 7 bases not matched to a gene. Full variable domain (rest looked up from reference TRBV5-1 and TRBJ1-1): KAGVTQTPRYLIKTRGQQVTLSCSPISGHRSVSWYQQTPGQGLQFLFEYFSETQRNKGNFPGRFSGRQFSNSRSEMNVSTLELGDSALYLCASSLTGMPTEAFFGQGTRLTVV.